Listed here are 27 T cell receptor beta chains from one sample, sequenced in a study of blood T cell repertoires in COVID-19. Profiling relied on immunoSEQ multiplex PCR, and the TCRdb table lists in-frame clones only, not all of them. The sample has approximately 300,000 clones; around 90% are singletons. The specimen sequenced was peripheral blood. The receptors derive from a woman aged 40 to 50 with COVID-19, enrolled during active disease.

V and J are TRBV30 and TRBJ1-2, with D possibly matching TRBD1 (5 bases). V was trimmed by 0 bases and J by 4 bases, leaving 12 bases between them. CDR3 length equals 14 residues. The V gene's germline CDR1 is GTSNPN and CDR2 SVGIG (reference sequence). The CDR3 nucleotides are TGTGCCTGGAGTGTACGGGGGGGTCTCTATGGCTACACCTTC. Protein: CAWSVRGGLYGYTF.

The V call is TRBV7-2, the J call TRBJ2-1, with D possibly TRBD1 on 6 matching bases. Trimming pared 3 bases from V and 10 bases from J, leaving 28 bases between. Germline CDR1 SGHTA, CDR2 FQGNSA. The CDR3 consists of 18 residues. The CDR3 protein is CASSFRGGARAENIEQFF. The CDR3 bases are TGTGCCAGCAGCTTCCGAGGGGGAGCCAGGGCAGAGAATATAGAGCAGTTCTTC.

The V and J genes are TRBV10-3 and TRBJ2-5; tentative D call: TRBD1 (5 bases). Trimming shortened V by 3 bases and J by 5 bases, and 10 bases separated the two germline ends. The CDR3 consists of 13 residues. The germline V gene has CDR1 ENHRY and CDR2 SYGVKD. CDR3 loop: CAISDRVGETQYF. CDR3 bases: TGTGCCATCAGTGACAGGGTCGGGGAGACCCAGTACTTC.

The chain uses TRBV5-6 and TRBJ2-6; D might be TRBD1 (5 bases). Germline V lookup: CDR1 SGHDT, CDR2 YYEEEE. V lost 0 bases and J 4 bases, leaving 11 bases between the germline ends. The CDR3 loop spans 16 amino acids. The CDR3 DNA reads as TGTGCCAGCAGCTTGGTGGGTGGGGCCGGGGCCAACGTCCTGACTTTC. Translation: CASSLVGGAGANVLTF.

This clone was seen only once. The rearrangement uses TRBV6-2 or TRBV6-3 and TRBJ2-1, with 12 bases lining up with TRBD1. The CDR3 sequence is 15 residues long. CDR1 MNHEY and CDR2 SVGEGT come from the germline V gene. Germline trimming cut 6 bases from V and 2 bases from J; bases unmatched to any gene: 2. The CDR3 sequence: CASSRDRGPYNEQFF. The CDR3, as DNA: TGTGCCAGCAGCCGGGACAGGGGGCCCTACAATGAGCAGTTCTTC.

The rearrangement joins TRBV4-2 to TRBJ2-5; 7 bases align to TRBD2. Trimming cost V 1 base and J 0 bases; bases outside gene matches: 8. This CDR3 has 17 amino acids. Germline V gives CDR1 LGHNA, CDR2 YNFKEQ. The CDR3 sequence is CASSQGGGTPYQETQYF. CDR3 bases: TGTGCCAGCAGCCAAGGGGGGGGAACTCCTTACCAAGAGACCCAGTACTTC.

The CDR3, as DNA: TGTGCCAGCAGTCCCGACAGCTTGTATGGCTACACCTTC. Amino acids: CASSPDSLYGYTF. This chain joins TRBV12-3 or TRBV12-4 and TRBJ1-2, with a possible D match to TRBD1 (5 bases). This CDR3 region has 13 residues. V lost 5 bases, J lost 5 bases, and 12 bases lay in between.

The rearrangement uses TRBV6-2 or TRBV6-3 and TRBJ1-2; D is unresolved. Germline assignment: CDR1 MNHEY and CDR2 SVGEGT. Trimming shortened V by 5 bases and J by 8 bases, and 12 bases separated the two germline ends. The length of the CDR3 is 12 residues. CDR3 in DNA: TGTGCCAGCAGTAACCGACGCGGGGGCTACACCTTC. Translated, it gives CASSNRRGGYTF.

This sequence joins TRBV3-1 (or the pseudogene TRBV3-2) and TRBJ2-3, with a weak D call TRBD1 (6 bases). V dropped 2 bases and J dropped 4 bases, with 16 bases sitting between them. The CDR3 spans 16 residues. The germline gives CDR1 LGHDT, CDR2 YNNKEL (reference sequence). CDR3 region: CASSQTRTGWADTQYF. DNA for the CDR3: TGTGCCAGCAGCCAAACTCGAACAGGGTGGGCAGATACGCAGTATTTT.

This chain connects TRBV27 to TRBJ1-2, with TRBD1 matching 12 bases. J was trimmed by 3 bases and V by 6 bases; bases with no gene match: 11. The length of the CDR3 is 17 residues. Germline CDR1 and CDR2: MNHEY and SMNVEV (reference sequence). In DNA, the CDR3 is TGTGCCAGCAGCCCCCTGGGGACAGGGGGCGCTTACTATGGCTACACCTTC. This codes for CASSPLGTGGAYYGYTF.

The CDR3 nucleotides are TGCAGCGTTCAGTATAAAGGCAGGGGGCGCACTGAAGCTTTCTTT. This gives the protein CSVQYKGRGRTEAFF. The chain has TRBV29-1 and TRBJ1-1, with TRBD1 matching over 8 bases. The CDR3 contains 15 residues. Trimming at V came to 5 bases and at J to 4 bases, leaving 12 bases not matched to a gene. From germline, CDR1 is SQVTM and CDR2 ANQGSEA.

This rearrangement joins TRBV10-3 to TRBJ2-5; a possible D gene is TRBD2 (6 bases). The CDR3 totals 17 residues. Trimming took 0 bases from V and 2 from J, leaving 16 bases between them. CDR1 is ENHRY and CDR2 is SYGVKD in the germline V gene. The CDR3 sequence: CAISESGDSRAQETQYF. CDR3 coding DNA: TGTGCCATCAGTGAGTCGGGGGACTCAAGGGCACAAGAGACCCAGTACTTC.

The chain combines TRBV7-9 with TRBJ2-5, with 12 bases identical to TRBD1. The length of the CDR3 is 16 residues. V dropped 4 bases and J dropped 4; count of bases not matched to a gene: 7. The germline CDR1 and CDR2 sequences are SEHNR and FQNEAQ (reference sequence). CDR3 amino acids: CASSSTGTGGGETQYF. In DNA, the CDR3 is TGTGCCAGCAGCTCGACGGGGACAGGGGGCGGAGAGACCCAGTACTTC.

This sequence joins TRBV5-5 and TRBJ2-7; possibly TRBD2 for D (5 bases). Germline V gene data show CDR1 as SGHKS and CDR2 as YYEKEE (reference sequence). With 0 bases removed from V and 1 base from J, the gap between germline ends came to 8 bases. The CDR3 runs to 14 residues. In DNA form, the CDR3 reads TGTGCCAGCAGCTTGGCACCGGGATCCTACGAGCAGTACTTC. Encoded protein: CASSLAPGSYEQYF.

This chain uses TRBV28 with TRBJ1-5; 7 bases are shared with TRBD1. The trim removed 4 bases at V and 5 bases at J, leaving 5 bases unmatched. The CDR3 runs to 14 residues. Germline lookup yields CDR1 MDHEN and CDR2 SYDVKM. The CDR3: CASSSDRVHQPQHF. In nucleotides, the CDR3 is TGTGCCAGCAGTTCCGACAGGGTACATCAGCCCCAGCATTTT.

This chain connects TRBV10-3 to TRBJ1-2; 9 bases are shared with TRBD1. Germline V gives CDR1 ENHRY, CDR2 SYGVKD. This CDR3 is built from 13 residues. The CDR3 DNA follows: TGTGCAATAAGACAGGGGGTTGAGTATGGCTACACCTTC. This codes for CAIRQGVEYGYTF.

The chain has TRBV9 and TRBJ1-1, with 8 nucleotides matching TRBD1. The CDR3 length is 14 residues. The V gene's germline CDR1 is SGDLS and CDR2 YYNGEE. The V gene end was trimmed by 3 bases and the J gene end by 3 bases; junction bases not matched to a gene: 4. CDR3 sequence (DNA): TGTGCCAGCAGCGCATTACAGGGGGACACTGAAGCTTTCTTT. It codes for CASSALQGDTEAFF. The entire variable domain, with the rest obtained from reference TRBV9 and TRBJ1-1, is as follows: DSGVTQTPKHLITATGQRVTLRCSPRSGDLSVYWYQQSLDQGLQFLIQYYNGEERAKGNILERFSAQQFPDLHSELNLSSLELGDSALYFCASSALQGDTEAFFGQGTRLTVV.

This chain uses TRBV5-1 with TRBJ1-4; unclear D gene. CDR1 SGHRS and CDR2 YFSETQ come from the germline V gene. The V end was cut by 4 bases, the J end by 8 bases, with 12 bases between. The CDR3 spans 13 residues. The CDR3 loop is CASSLGVREKLFF. The CDR3 nucleotides are TGCGCCAGCAGCCTAGGAGTGAGGGAAAAACTGTTTTTT.

This chain joins TRBV3-1 (or the pseudogene TRBV3-2) and TRBJ2-1; 14 nucleotides match TRBD2. The CDR3 is 16 amino acids. The germline V gene encodes CDR1 LGHDT and CDR2 YNNKEL (reference sequence). The junction had 4 bases not matched to a gene; V was cut back by 5 bases and J by 4 bases. CDR3 sequence (DNA): TGTGCCAGCAGCACCCGGACTAGCGGGGGGTACAATGAGCAGTTCTTC. Its translation: CASSTRTSGGYNEQFF.

This chain uses TRBV7-6 with TRBJ2-7, with 12 nucleotides matching TRBD2. V lost 1 base, J lost 0 bases, and 1 base stayed unmatched. CDR1 and CDR2 (germline): SGHVS, FNYEAQ. CDR3 size: 16 residues. Here the CDR3 DNA reads TGTGCCAGCAGCTTAGGGACTAGCGGGACCTCCTACGAGCAGTACTTC. This gives the protein CASSLGTSGTSYEQYF.

This clone was recorded once. V gene TRBV18 combines with J gene TRBJ2-4, with D possibly TRBD1 on 5 matching bases. The CDR3 contains 18 residues. Germline CDR1 and CDR2: KGHSH and LQKENI. V was trimmed by 2 bases and J by 0 bases, leaving 17 bases between them. CDR3 protein: CASSPFTTGGLAKNIQYF. The CDR3 DNA reads TGTGCCAGCTCACCATTCACTACAGGTGGTCTAGCCAAAAACATTCAGTACTTC.

This chain uses TRBV15 with TRBJ1-6; D unclear. Trimming shortened V by 5 bases and J by 9 bases, and 11 bases separated the two germline ends. The CDR3 runs to 13 residues. Germline V CDR1 and CDR2: LNHNV, YYDKDF (reference sequence). CDR3 loop: CATSPRIPSPLHF. CDR3 bases: TGTGCCACCAGCCCCCGTATTCCTTCACCCCTCCACTTT.

This clone was seen only once. The chain couples TRBV10-3 to TRBJ1-1; perhaps TRBD1 as D (5 bases). Trimming pared 9 bases from V and 3 bases from J, leaving 17 bases between. The CDR3 is 14 amino acids. Germline lookup yields CDR1 ENHRY and CDR2 SYGVKD. In DNA form, the CDR3 reads TGTGCCATTCAAAAGTCCGGGGGAGACACTGAAGCTTTCTTT. Translated, it gives CAIQKSGGDTEAFF.

The V gene is TRBV30, the J gene TRBJ1-5; D unresolved. There are 13 residues in the CDR3. Germline loops: CDR1 GTSNPN, CDR2 SVGIG (reference sequence). V was pared by 4 bases and J by 1 base, with 8 bases between. The CDR3 loop reads CAWTGESNQPQHF. CDR3 sequence (DNA): TGTGCCTGGACTGGGGAGAGCAATCAGCCCCAGCATTTT. The variable domain in full, with the rest retrieved from reference TRBV30 and TRBJ1-5, is SQTIHQWPATLVQPVGSPLSLECTVEGTSNPNLYWYRQAAGRGLQLLFYSVGIGQISSEVPQNLSASRPQDRQFILSSKKLLLSDSGFYLCAWTGESNQPQHFGDGTRLSIL.

The chain carries TRBV15 and TRBJ2-2; D not resolved. Trimming removed 3 bases at V and 4 bases at J, with 12 bases between. CDR1 is LNHNV and CDR2 is YYDKDF in the germline V gene (reference sequence). This CDR3 is 15 amino acids long. CDR3 DNA sequence: TGTGCCACCAGCAGGGGCGCATGGCCCACCGGGGAGCTGTTTTTT. It translates to CATSRGAWPTGELFF.

The gene calls are TRBV5-1 and TRBJ2-5; a possible D gene is TRBD2 (5 bases). The CDR3 contains 15 residues. V lost 3 bases and J 1 base, leaving 13 bases between the germline ends. Germline V CDR1 and CDR2: SGHRS, YFSETQ. The CDR3 nucleotides read TGCGCCAGCAGCTCCACCGAGGGCCTCCAAGAGACCCAGTACTTC. This gives the protein CASSSTEGLQETQYF.

Comments on this clone: A read error may account for a junction end that differs from germline. The chain recombines TRBV5-4 with TRBJ1-3, with D possibly matching TRBD1 (6 bases). The CDR3 has 12 amino acids. CDR1 SGHNT and CDR2 YYREEE come from the germline V gene (reference sequence). CDR3 residues: CAITGYGDTIYF. CDR3 nucleotide sequence: TGTGCCATCACAGGGTATGGAGACACCATATATTTT.